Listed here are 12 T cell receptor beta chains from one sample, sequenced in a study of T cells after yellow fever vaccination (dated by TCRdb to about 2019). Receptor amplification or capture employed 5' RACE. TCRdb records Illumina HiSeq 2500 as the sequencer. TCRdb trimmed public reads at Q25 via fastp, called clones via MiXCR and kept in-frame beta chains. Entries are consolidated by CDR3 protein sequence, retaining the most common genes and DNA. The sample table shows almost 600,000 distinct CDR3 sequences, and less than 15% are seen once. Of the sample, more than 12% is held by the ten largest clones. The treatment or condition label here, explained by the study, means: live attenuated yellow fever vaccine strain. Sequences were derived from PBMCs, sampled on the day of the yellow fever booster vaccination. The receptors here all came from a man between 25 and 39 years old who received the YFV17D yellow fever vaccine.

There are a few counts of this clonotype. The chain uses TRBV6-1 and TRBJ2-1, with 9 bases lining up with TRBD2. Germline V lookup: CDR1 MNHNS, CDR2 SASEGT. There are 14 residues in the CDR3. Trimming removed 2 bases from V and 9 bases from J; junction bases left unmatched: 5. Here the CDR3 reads CASSEFRTSAEQFF. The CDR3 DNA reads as TGTGCCAGCAGTGAATTTAGGACTAGCGCTGAGCAGTTCTTC.

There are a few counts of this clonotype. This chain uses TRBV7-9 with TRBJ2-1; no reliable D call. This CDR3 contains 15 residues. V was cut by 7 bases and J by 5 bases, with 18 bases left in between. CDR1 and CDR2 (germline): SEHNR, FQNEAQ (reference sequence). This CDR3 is CASTKSTKSHNEQFF. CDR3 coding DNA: TGTGCCAGCACGAAAAGCACCAAATCCCACAATGAGCAGTTCTTC.

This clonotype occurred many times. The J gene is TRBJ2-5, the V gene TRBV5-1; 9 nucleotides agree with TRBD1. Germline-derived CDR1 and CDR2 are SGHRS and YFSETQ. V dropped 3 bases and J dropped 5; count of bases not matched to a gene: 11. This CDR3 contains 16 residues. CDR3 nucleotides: TGCGCCAGCAGCTCCCGGGGACAGGGTGTCGCGGAGACCCAGTACTTC. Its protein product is CASSSRGQGVAETQYF.

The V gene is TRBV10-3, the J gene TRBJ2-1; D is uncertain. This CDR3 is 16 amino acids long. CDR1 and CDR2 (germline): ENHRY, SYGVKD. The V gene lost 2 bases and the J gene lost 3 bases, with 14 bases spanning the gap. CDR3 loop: CAISEAAHTYYNEQFF. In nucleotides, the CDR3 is TGTGCCATCAGTGAGGCAGCACATACTTACTACAATGAGCAGTTCTTC.

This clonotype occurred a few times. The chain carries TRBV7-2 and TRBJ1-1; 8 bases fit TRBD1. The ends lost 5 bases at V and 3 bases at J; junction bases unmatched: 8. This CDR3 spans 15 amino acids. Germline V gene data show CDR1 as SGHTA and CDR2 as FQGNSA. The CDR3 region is CASSAWTGIYTEAFF. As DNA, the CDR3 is TGTGCCAGCAGCGCCTGGACAGGGATTTACACTGAAGCTTTCTTT.

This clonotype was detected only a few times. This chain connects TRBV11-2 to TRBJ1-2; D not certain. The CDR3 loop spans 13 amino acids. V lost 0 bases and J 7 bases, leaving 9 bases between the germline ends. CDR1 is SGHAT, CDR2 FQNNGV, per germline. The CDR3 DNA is TGTGCCAGCAGCTTAGATCTGGGTGCTGGCTACACCTTC. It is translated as CASSLDLGAGYTF.

The chain's CDR3 is CASSFLQPLRGSKETQYF. CDR3 in DNA: TGTGCCAGCAGCTTCCTCCAACCCCTGAGAGGGTCTAAAGAGACCCAGTACTTC. This chain connects TRBV11-2 to TRBJ2-5, with a tentative D call TRBD2 (5 bases). This CDR3 comprises 18 residues. Germline V gene sequence: CDR1 SGHAT, CDR2 FQNNGV. V was pared by 3 bases and J by 3 bases, with 23 bases between. Complete variable domain (other parts from reference TRBV11-2 and TRBJ2-5): EAGVAQSPRYKIIEKRQSVAFWCNPISGHATLYWYQQILGQGPKLLIQFQNNGVVDDSQLPKDRFSAERLKGVDSTLKIQPAKLEDSAVYLCASSFLQPLRGSKETQYFGPGTRLLVL.

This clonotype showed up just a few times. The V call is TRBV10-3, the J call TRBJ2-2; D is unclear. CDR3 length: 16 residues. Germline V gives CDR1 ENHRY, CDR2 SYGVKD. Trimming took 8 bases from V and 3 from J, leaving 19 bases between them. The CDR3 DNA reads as TGTGCCATCCTGGAGTATGTAGGGTTGGACACCGGGGAGCTGTTTTTT. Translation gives CAILEYVGLDTGELFF.

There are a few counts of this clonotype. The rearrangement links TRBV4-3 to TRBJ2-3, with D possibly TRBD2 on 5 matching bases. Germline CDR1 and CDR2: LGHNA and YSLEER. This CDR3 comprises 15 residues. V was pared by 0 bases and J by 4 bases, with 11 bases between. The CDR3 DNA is TGCGCCAGCAGCCAAGAGCTAGCCCAGGCAGATACGCAGTATTTT. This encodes CASSQELAQADTQYF.

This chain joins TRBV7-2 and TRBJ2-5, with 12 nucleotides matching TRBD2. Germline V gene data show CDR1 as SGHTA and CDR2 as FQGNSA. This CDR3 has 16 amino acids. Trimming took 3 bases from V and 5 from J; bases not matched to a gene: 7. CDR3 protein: CASSFRLAGEDETQYF. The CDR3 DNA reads TGTGCCAGCAGCTTCCGACTAGCGGGGGAGGATGAGACCCAGTACTTC. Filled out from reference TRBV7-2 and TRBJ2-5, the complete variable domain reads GAGVSQSPSNKVTEKGKDVELRCDPISGHTALYWYRQSLGQGLEFLIYFQGNSAPDKSGLPSDRFSAERTGGSVSTLTIQRTQQEDSAVYLCASSFRLAGEDETQYFGPGTRLLVL.

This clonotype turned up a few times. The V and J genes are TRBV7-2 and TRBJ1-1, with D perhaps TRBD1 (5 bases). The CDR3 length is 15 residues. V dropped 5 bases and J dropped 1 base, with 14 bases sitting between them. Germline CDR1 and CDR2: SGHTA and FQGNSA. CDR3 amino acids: CASSPGALRNTEAFF. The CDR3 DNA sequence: TGTGCCAGCAGCCCCGGGGCCCTAAGGAACACTGAAGCTTTCTTT.

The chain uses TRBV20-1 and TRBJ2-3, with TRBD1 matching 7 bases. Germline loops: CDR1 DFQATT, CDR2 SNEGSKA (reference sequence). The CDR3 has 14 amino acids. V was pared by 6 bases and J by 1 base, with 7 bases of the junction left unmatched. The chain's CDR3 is CSATTGYGTDTQYF. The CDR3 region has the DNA TGCAGTGCCACGACAGGGTACGGCACAGATACGCAGTATTTT.